One sample yielded the 4 T cell receptor beta chains listed below, sequenced in a study of long-term antiretroviral therapy in people with HIV. Sequencing relied on immunoSEQ assay v3.0, run at survey level. Produced via immunoSEQ multiplex PCR; TCRdb's table is partial and in-frame only. The sample lists under 20,000 clones; about four fifths were seen once. The specimen was unsorted PBMCs, collected just before starting antiretroviral therapy. These receptors were obtained from a man between 40 and 49 years old with HIV.

This clone was counted once. The CDR3 nucleotides read TGTGCCAGCAGTTACCGTCGTACCTCTGGAAACACCATATATTTT. Translated, it gives CASSYRRTSGNTIYF. The chain is built from TRBV6-6 and TRBJ1-3; D is unresolved. This CDR3 has 15 residues. Germline V gives CDR1 MNHNY, CDR2 SVGAGI (reference sequence). V lost 2 bases, J lost 0 bases, and 8 bases lay in between.

This rearrangement joins TRBV11-2 to TRBJ2-7; no clear D. Germline lookup yields CDR1 SGHAT and CDR2 FQNNGV. Trimming took 5 bases from V and 5 from J, leaving 13 bases between them. The CDR3 covers 13 residues. This CDR3 reads CASSLQTMNEQYF. CDR3 coding DNA: TGTGCCAGCAGCCTCCAGACAATGAACGAGCAGTACTTC. Combining the CDR3 with reference TRBV11-2 and TRBJ2-7 gives the whole variable domain EAGVAQSPRYKIIEKRQSVAFWCNPISGHATLYWYQQILGQGPKLLIQFQNNGVVDDSQLPKDRFSAERLKGVDSTLKIQPAKLEDSAVYLCASSLQTMNEQYFGPGTRLTVT.

The rearrangement uses TRBV5-5 and TRBJ1-2, with D maybe TRBD1 (5 bases). This CDR3 spans 13 amino acids. Germline loops: CDR1 SGHKS, CDR2 YYEKEE (reference sequence). V lost 5 bases and J 3 bases, leaving 11 bases between the germline ends. In DNA form, the CDR3 reads TGTGCCAGCAGTTGGGACGGGGACTATGGCTACACCTTC. It specifies CASSWDGDYGYTF.

This clone was seen a single time. The chain links TRBV7-8 to TRBJ1-1; perhaps TRBD1 as D (5 bases). The ends were cut back, 5 bases at V and 0 bases at J, with 16 bases in the middle. CDR3 length equals 16 residues. The germline CDR1 and CDR2 sequences are SGHVS and FQNEAQ. Here the CDR3 reads CASSGAGDLMNTEAFF. The CDR3 bases are TGTGCCAGCAGCGGCGCTGGGGACCTCATGAACACTGAAGCTTTCTTT.